The 21 T cell receptor beta chains given below trace back to one sample, sequenced in a study of blood T cell repertoires in COVID-19. Produced via immunoSEQ multiplex PCR; TCRdb's table is partial and in-frame only. The sample records 45,000 or so clones, roughly nine tenths being singletons. Sequenced input: peripheral blood. The source is a man aged 35 to 55 with active COVID-19.

This chain links TRBV19 with TRBJ2-1; 10 bases match TRBD2. The CDR3 totals 16 residues. The germline V gene encodes CDR1 LNHDA and CDR2 SQIVND (reference sequence). The trim removed 2 bases at V and 2 bases at J, leaving 3 bases unmatched. The CDR3 DNA is TGTGCCAGTAGTATAAGAGCGGGAGGGGCCTACAATGAGCAGTTCTTC. Protein product: CASSIRAGGAYNEQFF.

The chain combines TRBV5-1 with TRBJ1-3; D gene ambiguous. CDR1 is SGHRS and CDR2 is YFSETQ in the germline V gene. The CDR3 covers 18 residues. V was cut by 7 bases and J by 0 bases, with 23 bases left in between. The CDR3 here is CASVEIFRNRGSGNTIYF. Here the CDR3 DNA reads TGCGCCAGCGTCGAGATATTCCGTAACCGCGGCTCTGGAAACACCATATATTTT.

This chain connects TRBV9 to TRBJ2-5; 7 bases are shared with TRBD2. The CDR3 runs 14 residues. Trimming at V came to 3 bases and at J to 5 bases, leaving 7 bases not matched to a gene. In germline, CDR1 is SGDLS, CDR2 YYNGEE. This CDR3 is CASSGGRAEETQYF. The CDR3, as DNA: TGTGCCAGCAGCGGGGGGAGGGCCGAGGAGACCCAGTACTTC. Based on the CDR3 plus reference TRBV9 and TRBJ2-5, the full variable domain is DSGVTQTPKHLITATGQRVTLRCSPRSGDLSVYWYQQSLDQGLQFLIQYYNGEERAKGNILERFSAQQFPDLHSELNLSSLELGDSALYFCASSGGRAEETQYFGPGTRLLVL.

The sample holds one count of this clone. The V call is TRBV3-1 (or the pseudogene TRBV3-2), the J call TRBJ1-1; possible D gene TRBD1, 5 bases. This CDR3 spans 13 amino acids. V lost 6 bases and J lost 4, with 12 bases in between. Germline values: CDR1 LGHDT, CDR2 YNNKEL (reference sequence). The CDR3 region has the DNA TGTGCCAGCAGACACGGGAGGGGCACTGAAGCTTTCTTT. Its protein product is CASRHGRGTEAFF.

V is TRBV2 and J is TRBJ1-5, with a possible D match to TRBD1 (6 bases). Trimming left V 6 bases short and J 7 bases short, with 10 bases between. Germline loops: CDR1 SNHLY, CDR2 FYNNEI. This CDR3 comprises 12 residues. This CDR3 is CASRTGGQPQHF. In nucleotides, the CDR3 is TGTGCCAGCAGGACAGGAGGACAGCCCCAGCATTTT.

Details on this clone: A junction boundary mismatches the germline segment, possibly from a read error. J is TRBJ2-7 and V is TRBV9; possible D gene TRBD2, 7 bases. The CDR3 is 14 amino acids. Germline CDR1 SGDLS, CDR2 YYNGEE. The CDR3 region is CASSVGEGVYERYF. In nucleotides, the CDR3 is TGTGCCAGCAGCGTAGGGGAGGGGGTCTACGAGCGGTACTTC. The full variable domain, rest sourced from reference TRBV9 and TRBJ2-7, is DSGVTQTPKHLITATGQRVTLRCSPRSGDLSVYWYQQSLDQGLQFLIQYYNGEERAKGNILERFSAQQFPDLHSELNLSSLELGDSALYFCASSVGEGVYERYFGPGTRLTVT.

J is TRBJ1-5 and V is TRBV11-2; TRBD1 matches 10 bases. CDR3 length: 15 amino acids. Germline lookup yields CDR1 SGHAT and CDR2 FQNNGV. The V gene end was trimmed by 3 bases and the J gene end by 4 bases; junction bases not matched to a gene: 3. CDR3 sequence (DNA): TGTGCCAGCAGCTTCGGACAGGGGGGGAATCAGCCCCAGCATTTT. Its protein is CASSFGQGGNQPQHF.

The table lists this clone with a count of one. The CDR3 reads CASSWSSGSAGELFF. For the CDR3, the DNA is TGCGCCAGCAGCTGGAGTAGCGGGAGTGCCGGGGAGCTGTTTTTT. The chain couples TRBV5-1 to TRBJ2-2, with TRBD2 identical over 9 bases. Per germline, CDR1 SGHRS and CDR2 YFSETQ. With V trimmed by 3 bases and J by 6 bases, 6 bases remained unmatched. The CDR3 runs 15 residues.

This clone showed up just a few times. This chain uses TRBV28 with TRBJ2-1; 14 bases align to TRBD2. After removal of 5 bases from V and 1 base from J, the junction contained 7 bases not matched to a gene. The CDR3 covers 18 residues. Looked up from germline, CDR1 is MDHEN and CDR2 is SYDVKM. This CDR3 is CASSPRRTSGRSYNEQFF. CDR3 in DNA: TGTGCCAGCAGTCCCCGCCGGACTAGCGGGAGGTCCTACAATGAGCAGTTCTTC. The full variable domain, its missing parts supplied by reference TRBV28 and TRBJ2-1, is DVKVTQSSRYLVKRTGEKVFLECVQDMDHENMFWYRQDPGLGLRLIYFSYDVKMKEKGDIPEGYSVSREKKERFSLILESASTNQTSMYLCASSPRRTSGRSYNEQFFGPGTRLTVL.

The chain joins TRBV28 to TRBJ2-5; 8 bases agree with TRBD1. The J segment lost 2 bases and the V segment lost 3 bases, leaving 5 bases of the junction unmatched. This CDR3 region has 15 residues. Germline V lookup: CDR1 MDHEN, CDR2 SYDVKM. The DNA of the CDR3 is TGTGCCAGCAGTTTTCGGACAGGGCTACAAGAGACCCAGTACTTC. Residues: CASSFRTGLQETQYF.

A single count supports this clone. This chain connects TRBV7-9 to TRBJ1-4; TRBD1 might be the D (6 bases). The ends were cut back, 5 bases at V and 3 bases at J, with 13 bases in the middle. The CDR3 contains 15 residues. Per germline, CDR1 SEHNR and CDR2 FQNEAQ (reference sequence). The CDR3 reads CASSPQGQPNEKLFF. DNA of the CDR3: TGTGCCAGCAGCCCCCAAGGACAGCCTAATGAAAAACTGTTTTTT.

This chain links TRBV6-5 with TRBJ2-7; the match to TRBD2 covers 7 bases. The CDR3 runs to 13 residues. Per germline, CDR1 MNHEY and CDR2 SVGAGI. The ends lost 11 bases at V and 4 bases at J; junction bases unmatched: 11. The CDR3 sequence is CAGAAGAGYEQYF. The CDR3 coding sequence is TGTGCCGGTGCTGCGGGAGCGGGGTACGAGCAGTACTTC.

This clone was detected a few times. V usage is TRBV7-9 and J usage is TRBJ2-5, with 7 bases that match TRBD1. The V gene's germline CDR1 is SEHNR and CDR2 FQNEAQ (reference sequence). V lost 5 bases and J lost 3; bases outside the gene matches: 6. This CDR3 comprises 14 residues. CDR3 coding DNA: TGTGCCAGCAGCCAATGGACAGGAGAAGAGACCCAGTACTTC. Translation gives CASSQWTGEETQYF.

V and J are TRBV7-9 and TRBJ2-5; 16 bases fit TRBD2. The CDR3 is 18 amino acids. The junction had 9 bases not matched to a gene; V was cut back by 5 bases and J by 3 bases. Germline V CDR1 and CDR2: SEHNR, FQNEAQ (reference sequence). CDR3 DNA: TGTGCCAGCAGCCCCGGGACTAGCGGGAGGGGACGGAAAGAGACCCAGTACTTC. It translates to CASSPGTSGRGRKETQYF.

V is TRBV10-2 and J is TRBJ2-5; no clear D. This CDR3 contains 14 residues. Trimming pared 4 bases from V and 1 base from J, leaving 10 bases between. Germline assignment: CDR1 WSHSY and CDR2 SAAADI. The DNA of the CDR3 is TGCGCCAGCAGTGTTAGACAACCCCAAGAGACCCAGTACTTC. Its protein product is CASSVRQPQETQYF.

Note on this clone: Sequence at one end of the junction differs from germline and may be a read error. This chain uses TRBV7-7 with TRBJ2-1; 7 bases fit TRBD1. CDR1 and CDR2 (germline): SSHAT, FNYEAQ (reference sequence). There are 15 residues in the CDR3. Written as DNA, the CDR3 is TGTGCTAGCAGCTTACAGGGGAACTCCTACAATGAGCAGTTCTTC. Its translation is CASSLQGNSYNEQFF.

The V gene is TRBV6-1, the J gene TRBJ2-7; TRBD1 matches at 7 bases. The CDR3 runs to 13 residues. Germline V gene sequence: CDR1 MNHNS, CDR2 SASEGT. V was clipped by 3 bases and J by 6 bases; unmatched bases: 5. CDR3 DNA sequence: TGTGCCAGCAGTGAGACAGGGCGGACCGAGCAGTACTTC. As protein: CASSETGRTEQYF.

V usage is TRBV6-5 and J usage is TRBJ1-1; tentative D call: TRBD1 (5 bases). The CDR3 is made up of 12 amino acids. V was cut by 8 bases and J by 3 bases, with 10 bases left in between. Per germline, CDR1 MNHEY and CDR2 SVGAGI. The CDR3 nucleotides are TGTGCCAGCGAGCGGGGGGACACTGAAGCTTTCTTT. Protein sequence: CASERGDTEAFF.

The chain has TRBV18 and TRBJ2-3; TRBD2 aligns across 8 bases. Germline CDR1 and CDR2: KGHSH and LQKENI. The CDR3 is 17 residues long. J was trimmed by 6 bases and V by 3 bases; bases with no gene match: 14. The CDR3 is CASSPPKASGHRDTQYF. Written as DNA, the CDR3 is TGTGCCAGCTCACCTCCGAAGGCTAGCGGGCATCGGGATACGCAGTATTTT. Supplemented by reference TRBV18 and TRBJ2-3, the full variable domain reads NAGVMQNPRHLVRRRGQEARLRCSPMKGHSHVYWYRQLPEEGLKFMVYLQKENIIDESGMPKERFSAEFPKEGPSILRIQQVVRGDSAAYFCASSPPKASGHRDTQYFGPGTRLTVL.

The genes are TRBV11-2 and TRBJ2-2; 8 nucleotides align to TRBD1. The CDR3 length is 14 residues. Germline trimming cut 3 bases from V and 7 bases from J; bases unmatched to any gene: 4. The germline CDR1 and CDR2 sequences are SGHAT and FQNNGV. Written as DNA, the CDR3 is TGTGCCAGCAGCTTTCAGGGGGCCGTCGGGGAGCTGTTTTTT. It translates to CASSFQGAVGELFF.

CDR3 coding DNA: TGTGCCAGCACGGGGGGGCAGGGCGAAAAACTGTTTTTT. Amino acids: CASTGGQGEKLFF. The chain joins TRBV27 to TRBJ1-4; possibly TRBD1 for D (6 bases). With 7 bases removed from V and 8 bases from J, the gap between germline ends came to 14 bases. CDR3 length: 13 amino acids. Germline-derived CDR1 and CDR2 are MNHEY and SMNVEV (reference sequence). The whole variable domain, remainder taken from reference TRBV27 and TRBJ1-4, is EAQVTQNPRYLITVTGKKLTVTCSQNMNHEYMSWYRQDPGLGLRQIYYSMNVEVTDKGDVPEGYKVSRKEKRNFPLILESPSPNQTSLYFCASTGGQGEKLFFGSGTQLSVL.